This TCR beta chain comes out of a study of response to subunit inactivated influenza vaccine. This clonotype was observed a few times. TCRdb analysed the RT-PCR reads with MiXCR anew, one entry per CDR3 protein. The sample consists of just under 550,000 distinct CDR3 sequences, under 30% of them appearing once. Trimming stripped 4 bases from V and 9 bases from J, with 7 bases between. The CDR3 contains 11 residues. The germline CDR1 and CDR2 sequences are SNHLY and FYNNEI. This sample also appeared in a second study, on T cells expressing NK-cell markers. As reported in that work: Synthesis of TCR beta cDNA relied on 5'RACE template switching carrying UMIs.

The rearrangement links TRBV2 to TRBJ2-1; D is uncertain. The sample was CD4+ T cells sorted from PBMCs, taken approximately 12 days after vaccination. The TCR sequence derives from a man in his fifties who received an inactivated influenza vaccine. CDR3 in amino acids: CASSAEREQFF. The CDR3 DNA follows: TGTGCCAGCAGTGCGGAACGTGAGCAGTTCTTC.